Listed below are T cell receptor beta chains from one sample, sequenced in a study of multiple sclerosis patients with progressive multifocal leukoencephalopathy. Sequencing was performed with immunoSEQ multiplex PCR; in TCRdb, only in-frame clones are kept and a portion is missing. The sample yields some 28,000 clones, roughly 90% seen once. Here the sequenced sample was PBMCs, taken from a patient treated with natalizumab. The receptors were gathered from a human donor with multiple sclerosis. Each CDR3 is given with its conserved first and last residue. The D gene is left open where the match is weak. Expanded clones are given a class, and other clones once, few, many or no size at all.

D gene: NA; J gene: TRBJ1-1; V gene: TRBV4-1; clone size: once; CDR3 protein: CASSHDIRETEAFF; CDR3 DNA: TGCGCCAGCAGCCACGACATCAGGGAAACTGAAGCTTTCTTT
D gene: NA; J gene: TRBJ1-5; V gene: TRBV7-6; clone size: NA; CDR3 protein: CASSLDRPLNQPQHF; CDR3 DNA: TGTGCCAGCAGCTTAGACAGACCACTCAATCAGCCCCAGCATTTT
D gene: TRBD2; J gene: TRBJ2-1; V gene: TRBV5-1; clone size: NA; CDR3 protein: CASSVSSGGSNEQFF; CDR3 DNA: TGCGCCAGCAGCGTTTCTAGCGGGGGAAGCAATGAGCAGTTCTTC
D gene: NA; J gene: TRBJ1-5; V gene: TRBV5-6; clone size: NA; CDR3 protein: CASSTGRDQPQHF; CDR3 DNA: TGTGCCAGCAGCACAGGGAGGGATCAGCCCCAGCATTTT
D gene: TRBD2; J gene: TRBJ2-3; V gene: TRBV6-6; clone size: once; CDR3 protein: CASSRGGISTDTQYF; CDR3 DNA: TGTGCCAGCAGTCGCGGGGGAATTAGCACAGATACGCAGTATTTT
D gene: NA; J gene: TRBJ2-7; V gene: TRBV29-1; clone size: once; CDR3 protein: CSGQLLDRPYEQYF; CDR3 DNA: TGCAGCGGTCAATTGCTGGACAGACCTTACGAGCAGTACTTC
D gene: NA; J gene: TRBJ1-5; V gene: TRBV27; clone size: NA; CDR3 protein: CTSSLGAGNQPQHF; CDR3 DNA: TGTACCAGCAGTTTAGGGGCAGGGAATCAGCCCCAGCATTTT
D gene: TRBD1; J gene: TRBJ1-2; V gene: TRBV10-3; clone size: NA; CDR3 protein: CAIREGQPLPTGGDGYTF; CDR3 DNA: TGTGCCATCAGGGAGGGACAGCCACTCCCGACGGGAGGGGATGGCTACACCTTC
D gene: NA; J gene: TRBJ2-1; V gene: TRBV5-1; clone size: NA; CDR3 protein: CASSPDVSYNEQFF; CDR3 DNA: TGCGCCAGCAGCCCGGACGTCTCCTACAATGAGCAGTTCTTC
D gene: NA; J gene: TRBJ2-3; V gene: TRBV19; clone size: NA; CDR3 protein: CASSSPGDRGDTQYF; CDR3 DNA: TGTGCCAGTAGTTCCCCCGGTGACCGTGGGGATACGCAGTATTTT
D gene: NA; J gene: TRBJ2-3; V gene: TRBV4-1; clone size: NA; CDR3 protein: CASSPRADVTMDTQYF; CDR3 DNA: TGCGCCAGCAGCCCCCGGGCCGACGTCACAATGGATACGCAGTATTTT
D gene: NA; J gene: TRBJ2-2; V gene: TRBV30; clone size: NA; CDR3 protein: CAWSGGGLAGELFF; CDR3 DNA: TGTGCCTGGAGTGGGGGGGGGCTTGCCGGGGAGCTGTTTTTT
D gene: TRBD2; J gene: TRBJ2-1; V gene: TRBV2; clone size: NA; CDR3 protein: CASLTSGGYNEQFF; CDR3 DNA: TGTGCCAGTTTGACTAGCGGGGGGTACAATGAGCAGTTCTTC
D gene: NA; J gene: TRBJ2-5; V gene: TRBV7-9; clone size: NA; CDR3 protein: CASSLSRGGNRETQYF; CDR3 DNA: TGTGCCAGCAGCTTAAGTCGAGGGGGAAATCGGGAGACCCAGTACTTC
D gene: NA; J gene: TRBJ1-5; V gene: TRBV9; clone size: NA; CDR3 protein: CASSVDEELGQPQHF; CDR3 DNA: TGTGCCAGCAGCGTAGATGAGGAATTAGGTCAGCCCCAGCATTTT
D gene: NA; J gene: TRBJ2-3; V gene: TRBV6-4; clone size: NA; CDR3 protein: CASSDEGGSTDTQYF; CDR3 DNA: TGTGCCAGCAGTGACGAGGGGGGTAGCACAGATACGCAGTATTTT
D gene: TRBD2; J gene: TRBJ2-2; V gene: TRBV9; clone size: NA; CDR3 protein: CASSPGGRTGELFF; CDR3 DNA: TGTGCCAGCTCCCCGGGGGGGCGCACCGGGGAGCTGTTTTTT
D gene: TRBD1; J gene: TRBJ2-3; V gene: TRBV6-5; clone size: NA; CDR3 protein: CASSFTPGQNLNTQYF; CDR3 DNA: TGTGCCAGCAGTTTTACCCCGGGACAGAACCTAAATACGCAGTATTTT
D gene: NA; J gene: TRBJ1-1; V gene: TRBV6-1; clone size: NA; CDR3 protein: CASSLDSRTEAFF; CDR3 DNA: TGTGCCAGCTCACTGGACAGTCGGACTGAAGCTTTCTTT
D gene: NA; J gene: TRBJ1-1; V gene: TRBV6-6; clone size: NA; CDR3 protein: CASSPRGRGNTEAFF; CDR3 DNA: TGTGCCAGCAGTCCTCGGGGCAGGGGGAACACTGAAGCTTTCTTT
D gene: TRBD1; J gene: TRBJ1-2; V gene: TRBV10-3; clone size: NA; CDR3 protein: CAISEKGQGYYGYTF; CDR3 DNA: TGTGCCATCAGTGAGAAGGGACAGGGATATTATGGCTACACCTTC
D gene: TRBD1; J gene: TRBJ1-1; V gene: TRBV4-1; clone size: NA; CDR3 protein: CASSQVRTGINTEAFF; CDR3 DNA: TGCGCCAGCAGCCAAGTCCGGACAGGGATAAACACTGAAGCTTTCTTT
D gene: NA; J gene: TRBJ2-7; V gene: TRBV10-3; clone size: NA; CDR3 protein: CAISESVSYEQYF; CDR3 DNA: TGTGCCATCAGTGAGTCGGTATCCTACGAGCAGTACTTC
D gene: NA; J gene: TRBJ1-6; V gene: TRBV19; clone size: NA; CDR3 protein: CASSPGVGPEFSILLSSYNSPLHF; CDR3 DNA: TGTGCCAGTAGTCCAGGGGTAGGGCCAGAATTTTCGATCCTCCTGAGCTCCTATAATTCACCCCTCCACTTT
D gene: NA; J gene: TRBJ2-7; V gene: TRBV4-1; clone size: NA; CDR3 protein: CASSQVLGVSSYEQYF; CDR3 DNA: TGCGCCAGCAGCCAAGTTCTCGGGGTAAGCTCCTACGAGCAGTACTTC
D gene: TRBD2; J gene: TRBJ2-7; V gene: TRBV7-9; clone size: few; CDR3 protein: CASSHGGNPYEQYF; CDR3 DNA: TGTGCCAGCAGCCACGGGGGGAATCCCTACGAGCAGTACTTC
D gene: NA; J gene: TRBJ2-2; V gene: TRBV7-2; clone size: NA; CDR3 protein: CASSPRQGGGELFF; CDR3 DNA: TGTGCCAGCAGCCCAAGACAGGGAGGCGGGGAGCTGTTTTTT
D gene: TRBD2; J gene: TRBJ2-2; V gene: TRBV19; clone size: NA; CDR3 protein: CASSMDSGANTGELFF; CDR3 DNA: TGTGCCAGTAGTATGGATAGCGGGGCGAACACCGGGGAGCTGTTTTTT
D gene: TRBD1; J gene: TRBJ2-7; V gene: TRBV19; clone size: few; CDR3 protein: CASSTSPGQSYEQYF; CDR3 DNA: TGTGCCAGTAGTACTTCCCCGGGACAGTCCTACGAGCAGTACTTC
D gene: NA; J gene: TRBJ1-2; V gene: TRBV29-1; clone size: NA; CDR3 protein: CSVEISHTGYYGYTF; CDR3 DNA: TGCAGCGTTGAAATAAGCCATACAGGGTACTATGGCTACACCTTC
D gene: NA; J gene: TRBJ1-5; V gene: TRBV28; clone size: NA; CDR3 protein: CASSSPFTGSDQPQHF; CDR3 DNA: TGTGCCAGCAGTTCCCCTTTTACAGGATCTGATCAGCCCCAGCATTTT
D gene: NA; J gene: TRBJ2-7; V gene: TRBV15; clone size: NA; CDR3 protein: CATSSDSSSYEQYF; CDR3 DNA: TGTGCCACCAGCAGTGACTCCTCCTCCTACGAGCAGTACTTC
D gene: NA; J gene: TRBJ2-1; V gene: TRBV5-1; clone size: NA; CDR3 protein: CASSLDGSSYNEQFF; CDR3 DNA: TGCGCCAGCAGCTTGGACGGGAGCTCCTACAATGAGCAGTTCTTC
D gene: NA; J gene: TRBJ2-7; V gene: TRBV7-6; clone size: NA; CDR3 protein: CASSLMGPSYEQYF; CDR3 DNA: TGTGCCAGCAGTTTAATGGGGCCCTCCTACGAGCAGTACTTC
D gene: NA; J gene: TRBJ2-7; V gene: TRBV7-2; clone size: NA; CDR3 protein: CASSLVGNSYEQYF; CDR3 DNA: TGTGCCAGCAGCTTAGTAGGGAACTCCTACGAGCAGTACTTC
D gene: NA; J gene: TRBJ1-5; V gene: TRBV5-6; clone size: NA; CDR3 protein: CASSLGNQPQHF; CDR3 DNA: TGTGCCAGCAGCTTAGGCAATCAGCCCCAGCATTTT
D gene: NA; J gene: TRBJ1-3; V gene: TRBV7-6; clone size: few; CDR3 protein: CASSLGAGMYSGNTIYF; CDR3 DNA: TGTGCCAGCAGCTTAGGTGCGGGGATGTACTCTGGAAACACCATATATTTT
D gene: NA; J gene: TRBJ2-7; V gene: TRBV9; clone size: NA; CDR3 protein: CASSSHGTGIYEQYF; CDR3 DNA: TGTGCCAGCAGCTCCCACGGGACGGGGATCTACGAGCAGTACTTC
D gene: NA; J gene: TRBJ1-1; V gene: TRBV11-3; clone size: once; CDR3 protein: CASSPRGDTEAFF; CDR3 DNA: TGTGCCAGCAGCCCTCGGGGGGACACTGAAGCTTTCTTT
D gene: NA; J gene: TRBJ2-6; V gene: TRBV5-6; clone size: few; CDR3 protein: CASTLTKGANVLTF; CDR3 DNA: TGTGCCAGCACCCTGACGAAGGGGGCCAACGTCCTGACTTTC
D gene: NA; J gene: TRBJ2-3; V gene: TRBV7-2; clone size: NA; CDR3 protein: CASSRWWQTDTQYF; CDR3 DNA: TGTGCCAGCAGCCGCTGGTGGCAGACAGATACGCAGTATTTT